These T cell receptor beta chains were read from a single sample in a study of beta chain features in type 1 diabetes. TCRdb's table, derived via immunoSEQ multiplex PCR, lists solely in-frame clones and lacks some. The sample lists 300,000 to 450,000 clones, 9.6% occurring once. Sequences were obtained from central memory CD4+ T cells from blood. The source is a man aged 25 to 40 with type 1 diabetes. Both conserved end residues are part of each CDR3. Each record gives: clone size, J gene, D gene, V gene, CDR3 protein, CDR3 DNA. A D gene is named only where the DNA matches it firmly. Not every row has a clone size; where given, it reads once, few, many or a size class.

size: few; J: TRBJ2-5; D: TRBD2; V: TRBV7-9; CDR3: CASTQYRLAGIETQYF; DNA: TGTGCCAGCACCCAGTACCGTCTAGCGGGAATAGAGACCCAGTACTTC
size: few; J: TRBJ2-1; D: NA; V: TRBV4-2; CDR3: CASSLDRDEQFF; DNA: TGTGCCAGCAGCTTGGATAGGGATGAGCAGTTCTTC
size: NA; J: TRBJ2-7; D: TRBD2; V: TRBV5-4; CDR3: CASSLSGSIYEQYF; DNA: TGTGCCAGCAGCTTAAGCGGGAGCATCTACGAGCAGTACTTC
size: NA; J: TRBJ2-3; D: TRBD2; V: TRBV5-1; CDR3: CASSPGLAGTETDTQYF; DNA: TGCGCCAGCAGCCCGGGACTAGCGGGAACCGAGACAGATACGCAGTATTTT
size: few; J: TRBJ1-4; D: TRBD1; V: TRBV29-1; CDR3: CSVERGRTGDSGKLFF; DNA: TGCAGCGTTGAAAGAGGTCGGACAGGGGATAGCGGAAAACTGTTTTTT
size: NA; J: TRBJ1-5; D: NA; V: TRBV4-2; CDR3: CASSQVNQPQHF; DNA: TGTGCCAGCAGCCAAGTAAATCAGCCCCAGCATTTT
size: few; J: TRBJ1-5; D: NA; V: TRBV14; CDR3: CASSQVPEIHDLRGRQPQHF; DNA: TGTGCCAGCAGCCAAGTACCCGAAATCCACGACCTCAGGGGCAGGCAGCCCCAGCATTTT
size: few; J: TRBJ1-1; D: NA; V: TRBV4-1; CDR3: CASSQQMGESTEAFF; DNA: TGCGCCAGCAGCCAACAGATGGGAGAGAGCACTGAAGCTTTCTTT
size: NA; J: TRBJ2-1; D: TRBD1; V: TRBV11-2; CDR3: CASSLGLGQGIRQFF; DNA: TGTGCCAGCAGCTTAGGTCTGGGACAGGGGATAAGGCAGTTCTTC
size: NA; J: TRBJ2-7; D: TRBD2; V: TRBV30; CDR3: CAWSRTSGTYEQYF; DNA: TGTGCCTGGAGCCGGACTAGCGGGACCTACGAGCAGTACTTC
size: few; J: TRBJ2-6; D: NA; V: TRBV6-5; CDR3: CASSGGSGANVLTF; DNA: TGTGCCAGCAGTGGGGGCTCTGGGGCCAACGTCCTGACTTTC
size: NA; J: TRBJ2-1; D: TRBD2; V: TRBV11-3; CDR3: CASSVSSGSSYNEQFF; DNA: TGTGCCAGCAGCGTCTCTAGCGGGTCCTCCTACAATGAGCAGTTCTTC
size: few; J: TRBJ1-2; D: NA; V: TRBV11-2; CDR3: CASSLPGAYGYTF; DNA: TGTGCCAGCAGCTTACCGGGGGCCTATGGCTACACCTTC
size: NA; J: TRBJ2-3; D: NA; V: TRBV7-8; CDR3: CASSLGADRSTDTQYF; DNA: TGTGCCAGCAGCTTAGGGGCCGATCGTAGCACAGATACGCAGTATTTT
size: few; J: TRBJ1-2; D: NA; V: TRBV12-2; CDR3: CASRPDGDRNYGYTF; DNA: TGTGCAAGTCGCCCGGACGGGGACAGAAACTATGGCTACACCTTC